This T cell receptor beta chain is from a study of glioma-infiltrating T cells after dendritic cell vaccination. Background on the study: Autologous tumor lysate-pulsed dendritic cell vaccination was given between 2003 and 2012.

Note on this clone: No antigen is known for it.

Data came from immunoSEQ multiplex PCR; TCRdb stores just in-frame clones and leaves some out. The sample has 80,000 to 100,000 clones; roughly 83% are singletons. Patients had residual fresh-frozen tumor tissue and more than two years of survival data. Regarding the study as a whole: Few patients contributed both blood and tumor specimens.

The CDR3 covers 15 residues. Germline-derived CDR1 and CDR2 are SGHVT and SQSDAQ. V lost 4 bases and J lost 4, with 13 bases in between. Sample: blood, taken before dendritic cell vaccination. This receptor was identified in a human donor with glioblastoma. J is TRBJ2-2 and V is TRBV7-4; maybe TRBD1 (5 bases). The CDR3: CASSCRQYRTGELFF. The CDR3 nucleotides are TGTGCCAGCAGCTGTCGACAGTACCGCACCGGGGAGCTGTTTTTT.